This T cell receptor beta chain was sequenced in a study of blood T cell repertoires in COVID-19 (dated by TCRdb to the early 2020s). Some background on the complete study: Collaborator samples came from the United States, Italy and Spain and covered acute and convalescent phases of COVID-19. The dataset comprised deeply sampled blood TCRbeta repertoires from subjects exposed to, actively infected with, or recovered from COVID-19. The repertoires were released in a freely available public database meant as a resource for research on the immune response to SARS-CoV-2. Nearly every sample came with metadata listing a de-identified subject ID, COVID-19 status, age in years and sex. The samples were drawn from the first 160 participants of the ongoing ImmuneRACE study and from some 1,300 subjects provided by 6 global collaborators. The material from the prospective study consisted of cDNA or gDNA derived from T cells, B-cell-depleted T cells, or PBMCs. Where HLA class I and class II types were available, the types were taken from metadata supplied by the sample provider, not from assay-based typing. What the authors observed across the whole study: The quantity of clinical and demographic metadata differed by source and by participant and was supplied without curation.

Whole blood was collected in K2EDTA tubes by collaborating institutions according to the institutions' own protocols. Collaborator samples were shipped for TCRbeta analysis as frozen whole blood, isolated PBMCs, or DNA extracted from either sample type. TCRbeta CDR3 regions were amplified from genomic DNA by means of the immunoSEQ Assay, a bias-controlled multiplex PCR. The source study handled its data this way. The number of nucleated cells in each sample was estimated from the amplification of reference gene primers within the assay. Sequence reads were collapsed and filtered to measure the absolute abundance of every unique TCRbeta CDR3 rearrangement. For each sample, productive Simpson clonality was calculated by taking the square root of Simpson's diversity index across productive rearrangements. Drawn from immuneACCESS, this table holds only the in-frame rearrangements with V and J called that TCRdb kept. Clones are partly lost; checked studies trace under half to an unresolved V gene and leave the rest unexplained. The V and J calls and the clone size are those of that table, but D and trimming were determined from the DNA. The sample records about 230,000 clones, approximately 88% of which are singletons. Roughly 30% of the sample goes to the ten largest clones.

Including the terminal cysteine and phenylalanine, the CDR3 comprises 14 residues. Left in the record is the CDR3 DNA by itself, 42 bases read in frame from the first base. V is reduced by 4 bases and J by 2 bases, leaving a spacing of 12 bases between them. The germline V gene sets CDR1 to SGHDT and CDR2 to YYEEEE. To note about this clone: Its antigen remains undetermined. No base quality information exists; no much larger clone differs at one position.

Sequenced material: peripheral blood. This chain joins TRBV5-6 to TRBJ1-2; the D gene assignment is ambiguous. This TCR was recovered from a man in his forties with acute or convalescent COVID-19. The bases read TGTGCCAGCAGCCCGGGATCGACGAACTATGGCTACACCTTC. This encodes CASSPGSTNYGYTF.